The 9 T cell receptor beta chains given below trace back to one sample, sequenced in a study of blood T cells in healthy people across ages (dated by TCRdb to between 2015 and 2017). Library prep was done by 5' RACE. Sequencing used an Illumina HiSeq 2500. A second 7 to 11 cycle PCR used a sample-barcoded 5' primer and a J-beta primer mix. TCRdb applied fastp at Q25 and MiXCR to the public reads, then kept only in-frame beta chains. Rows with one shared CDR3 protein collapse into an entry with the most common genes and DNA. The sample profile shows 1.5 million or so distinct CDR3 sequences; roughly 40% of them were found once. The top ten constitute roughly 7.9% of the sample. The sample was blood. Every receptor here comes from a woman under 30 in good health.

The rearrangement uses TRBV29-1 and TRBJ1-5; a possible D gene is TRBD1 (5 bases). This CDR3 is 13 amino acids long. The V gene lost 4 bases and the J gene lost 9 bases, with 16 bases spanning the gap. Germline V gene lookup returns CDR1 SQVTM and CDR2 ANQGSEA. The CDR3 sequence: CSVVRDDLGPQHF. The DNA of the CDR3 is TGCAGCGTTGTTCGGGACGACTTGGGGCCCCAGCATTTT.

V is TRBV20-1 and J is TRBJ1-1; D is undetermined. CDR1 is DFQATT, CDR2 SNEGSKA, per germline (reference sequence). V was shortened by 3 bases and J by 6 bases, with 14 bases between the two germline ends. This CDR3 has 13 residues. Written as DNA, the CDR3 is TGCAGTGCTAGGAAGGGAGGTGTCGCTGAAGCTTTCTTT. Translation gives CSARKGGVAEAFF.

The V and J genes are TRBV12-3 or TRBV12-4 and TRBJ1-5; D gene uncertain. This CDR3 is built from 11 residues. Deletions cut 6 bases from V and 8 bases from J, with 8 bases between. This chain's CDR3 is CASRSREPQHF. CDR3 coding DNA: TGTGCCAGCAGGTCGAGGGAGCCCCAGCATTTT.

This chain links TRBV20-1 with TRBJ2-5; the match to TRBD1 covers 7 bases. Per the germline V gene, CDR1 is DFQATT and CDR2 is SNEGSKA (reference sequence). The CDR3 totals 13 residues. Losses at the gene ends were 3 bases for V and 5 bases for J; bases not matched to a gene: 6. In nucleotides, the CDR3 is TGCAGTGCTAGCGGGACAGTTGGGGAGACCCAGTACTTC. Amino acid sequence: CSASGTVGETQYF.

This clonotype was seen only a few times. The chain combines TRBV29-1 with TRBJ2-7; 10 bases fit TRBD2. Germline V gene lookup returns CDR1 SQVTM and CDR2 ANQGSEA. The V gene end was trimmed by 3 bases and the J gene end by 7 bases; junction bases not matched to a gene: 9. The CDR3 consists of 14 residues. The CDR3 DNA sequence: TGCAGCGTTGAGGCTAGCGGGAGCGAGAGTGAGCAGTACTTC. As protein: CSVEASGSESEQYF.

The chain joins TRBV12-3 or TRBV12-4 to TRBJ2-1; the D is unclear. The CDR3 length is 14 residues. Deletions cut 6 bases from V and 3 bases from J, with 12 bases between. The CDR3 bases are TGTGCCAGCAGAAGGGTGGGCGGCTACAATGAGCAGTTCTTC. It is translated as CASRRVGGYNEQFF.

The chain recombines TRBV11-2 with TRBJ2-1; weak D call: TRBD2 (7 bases). V lost 1 base to trimming and J lost 2 bases, with 12 bases between them. The germline gives CDR1 SGHAT, CDR2 FQNNGV. This CDR3 is 16 amino acids long. CDR3 DNA: TGTGCCAGCAGCTTAGGGAGGGGGACTACCTACAATGAGCAGTTCTTC. Residues: CASSLGRGTTYNEQFF.

The V gene is TRBV14, the J gene TRBJ2-1; 12 nucleotides align to TRBD2. Looked up from germline, CDR1 is SGHDN and CDR2 is FVKESK. V lost 1 base and J lost 8; bases outside the gene matches: 9. This CDR3 is 17 amino acids long. CDR3 sequence: CASSQGRTSGDRDEQFF. CDR3 bases: TGTGCCAGCAGCCAAGGCAGGACTAGCGGGGATCGCGATGAGCAGTTCTTC.

V and J are TRBV2 and TRBJ2-1; 8 bases map to TRBD2. The germline V gene encodes CDR1 SNHLY and CDR2 FYNNEI. The V gene end was trimmed by 7 bases and the J gene end by 6 bases; junction bases not matched to a gene: 8. The CDR3 is 14 residues long. The CDR3 nucleotides read TGTGCCAGCACCAGGCCGGGACTAGTCAATGAGCAGTTCTTC. It yields the protein CASTRPGLVNEQFF.